This paragraph reports one T cell receptor (beta chain). After removal of 3 bases from V and 3 bases from J, the junction contained 12 bases not matched to a gene. There are 17 residues in the CDR3. CDR1 is MDHEN, CDR2 SYDVKM, per germline. This sample stems from a study of blood T cell repertoires in COVID-19. Profiling relied on immunoSEQ multiplex PCR, and the TCRdb table lists in-frame clones only, not all of them. The sample lists 140,000 or so clones, 70% to 85% occurring once. This sequence originates from a woman under 30 who had been exposed to COVID-19. Sequenced: PBMCs or T cells enriched from blood (not recorded which). The J gene is TRBJ1-1, the V gene TRBV28, with 8 bases aligning to TRBD1. The CDR3 DNA is TGTGCCAGCAGTTTGCGGGTCGAACAGGGGGTTGACACTGAAGCTTTCTTT. The encoded protein is CASSLRVEQGVDTEAFF.